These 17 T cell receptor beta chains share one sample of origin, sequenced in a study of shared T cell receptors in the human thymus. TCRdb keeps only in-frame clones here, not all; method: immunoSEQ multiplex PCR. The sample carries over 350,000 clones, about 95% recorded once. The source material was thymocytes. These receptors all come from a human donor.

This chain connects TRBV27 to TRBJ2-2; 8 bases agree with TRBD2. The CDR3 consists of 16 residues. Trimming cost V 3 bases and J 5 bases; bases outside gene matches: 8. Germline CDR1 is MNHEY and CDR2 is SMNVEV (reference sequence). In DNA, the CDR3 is TGTGCCAGCAGTTTCCCAAGCGGGAGTAGGACCGGGGAGCTGTTTTTT. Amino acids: CASSFPSGSRTGELFF.

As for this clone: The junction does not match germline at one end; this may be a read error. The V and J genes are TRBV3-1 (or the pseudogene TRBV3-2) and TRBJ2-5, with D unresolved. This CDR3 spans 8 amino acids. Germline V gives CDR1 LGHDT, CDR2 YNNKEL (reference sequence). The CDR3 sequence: CASRSPHF. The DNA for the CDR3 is TGTGCCAGCAGGTCGCCCCACTTC.

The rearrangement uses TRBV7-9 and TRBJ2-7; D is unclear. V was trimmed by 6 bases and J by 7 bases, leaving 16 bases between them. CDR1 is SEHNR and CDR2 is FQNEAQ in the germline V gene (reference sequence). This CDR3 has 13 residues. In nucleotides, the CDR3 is TGTGCCAGCAGTTTGGGCAGTAAGGCTGAGCAGTACTTC. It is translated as CASSLGSKAEQYF.

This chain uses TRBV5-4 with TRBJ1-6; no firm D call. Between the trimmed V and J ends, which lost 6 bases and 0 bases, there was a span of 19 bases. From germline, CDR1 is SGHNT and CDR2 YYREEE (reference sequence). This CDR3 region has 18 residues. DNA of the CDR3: TGTGCCAGCATCCCTATTAGGTGTGCTAGCTCCTATAATTCACCCCTCCACTTT. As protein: CASIPIRCASSYNSPLHF.

DNA of the CDR3: TGCAGTGCTAGTGAGGGGCAGTACTTC. Residues: CSASEGQYF. V is TRBV20-1 and J is TRBJ2-7; a possible D gene is TRBD2 (5 bases). V lost 3 bases and J lost 9, with 6 bases in between. The CDR3 extends over 9 amino acids. Germline CDR1 DFQATT, CDR2 SNEGSKA (reference sequence).

The CDR3 nucleotides read TGTGCCAGCAGTTTGCGGACTAGCGGGTGGAGCTCCTACAATGAGCAGTTCTTC. It translates to CASSLRTSGWSSYNEQFF. The chain carries TRBV28 and TRBJ2-1, with 11 bases matching TRBD2. The CDR3 totals 18 residues. Germline V gives CDR1 MDHEN, CDR2 SYDVKM. With 3 bases clipped from V and 0 bases from J, the junction kept 7 bases outside the gene matches.

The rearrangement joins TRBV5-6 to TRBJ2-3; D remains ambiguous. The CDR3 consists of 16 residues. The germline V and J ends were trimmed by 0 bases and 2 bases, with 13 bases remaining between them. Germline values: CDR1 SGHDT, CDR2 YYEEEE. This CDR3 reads CASSLALTTNTDTQYF. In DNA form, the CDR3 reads TGTGCCAGCAGCTTGGCCCTTACTACCAACACAGATACGCAGTATTTT.

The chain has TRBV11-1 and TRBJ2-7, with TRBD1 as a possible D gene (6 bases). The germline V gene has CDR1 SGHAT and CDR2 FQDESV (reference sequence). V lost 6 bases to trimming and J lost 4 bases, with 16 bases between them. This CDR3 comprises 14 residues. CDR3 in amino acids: CASSLWGPEYEQYF. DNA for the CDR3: TGTGCCAGCAGTCTTTGGGGGCCGGAATACGAGCAGTACTTC.

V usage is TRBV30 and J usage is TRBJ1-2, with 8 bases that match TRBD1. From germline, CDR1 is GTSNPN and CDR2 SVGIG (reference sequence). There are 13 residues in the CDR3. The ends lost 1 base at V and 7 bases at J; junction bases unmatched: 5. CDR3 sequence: CAWSERQGSGYTF. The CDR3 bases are TGTGCCTGGAGTGAAAGACAGGGGTCTGGCTACACCTTC. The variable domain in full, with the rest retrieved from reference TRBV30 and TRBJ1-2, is SQTIHQWPATLVQPVGSPLSLECTVEGTSNPNLYWYRQAAGRGLQLLFYSVGIGQISSEVPQNLSASRPQDRQFILSSKKLLLSDSGFYLCAWSERQGSGYTFGSGTRLTVV.

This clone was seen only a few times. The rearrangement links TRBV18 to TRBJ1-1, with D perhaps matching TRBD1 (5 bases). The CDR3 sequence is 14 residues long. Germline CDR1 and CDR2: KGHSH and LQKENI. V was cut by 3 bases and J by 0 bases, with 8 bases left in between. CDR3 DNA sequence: TGTGCCAGCTCACCTAGACAGATGAACACTGAAGCTTTCTTT. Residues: CASSPRQMNTEAFF.

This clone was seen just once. CDR3 amino acids: CASISKTSNWRKGNEQFF. The CDR3 bases are TGTGCCAGCATTTCGAAGACTAGTAATTGGAGGAAGGGCAATGAGCAGTTCTTC. The V call is TRBV28, the J call TRBJ2-1; D possibly corresponds to TRBD2 (6 bases). Trimming removed 7 bases from V and 6 bases from J, with 28 bases in between. Looked up from germline, CDR1 is MDHEN and CDR2 is SYDVKM. The CDR3 has 18 residues.

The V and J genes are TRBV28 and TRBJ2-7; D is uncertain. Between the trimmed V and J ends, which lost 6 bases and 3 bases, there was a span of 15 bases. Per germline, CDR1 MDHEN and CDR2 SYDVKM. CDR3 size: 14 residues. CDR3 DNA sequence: TGTGCCAGCAGCCCGGCCAGGTCTGTCTACGAGCAGTACTTC. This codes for CASSPARSVYEQYF.

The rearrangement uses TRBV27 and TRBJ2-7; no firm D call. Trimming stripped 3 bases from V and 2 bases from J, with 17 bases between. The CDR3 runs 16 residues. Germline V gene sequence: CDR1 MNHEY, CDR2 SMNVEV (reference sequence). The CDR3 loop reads CASSFTRSGYPYEQYF. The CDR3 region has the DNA TGTGCCAGCAGTTTTACCAGGTCAGGTTATCCCTACGAGCAGTACTTC.

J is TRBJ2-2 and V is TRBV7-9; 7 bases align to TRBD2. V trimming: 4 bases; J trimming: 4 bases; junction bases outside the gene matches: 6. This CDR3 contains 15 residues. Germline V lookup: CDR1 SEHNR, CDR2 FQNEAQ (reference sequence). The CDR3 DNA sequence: TGTGCCAGCAGCTCGACTAGCATGGGCACCGGGGAGCTGTTTTTT. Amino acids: CASSSTSMGTGELFF.

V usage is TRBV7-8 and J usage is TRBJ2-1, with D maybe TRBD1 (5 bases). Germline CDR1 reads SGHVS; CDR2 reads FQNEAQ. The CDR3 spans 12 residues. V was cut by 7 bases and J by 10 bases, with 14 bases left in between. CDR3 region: CASINHRKEQFF. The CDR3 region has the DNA TGTGCCAGCATCAACCACAGGAAAGAGCAGTTCTTC.

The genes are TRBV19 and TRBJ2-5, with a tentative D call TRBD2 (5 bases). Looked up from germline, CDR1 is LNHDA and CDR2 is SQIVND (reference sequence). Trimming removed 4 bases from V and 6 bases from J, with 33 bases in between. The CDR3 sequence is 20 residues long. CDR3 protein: CASSTGRRRLYPTAAKTQYF. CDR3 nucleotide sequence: TGTGCCAGTAGTACCGGCCGAAGGAGGCTTTATCCCACCGCCGCAAAGACCCAGTACTTC.

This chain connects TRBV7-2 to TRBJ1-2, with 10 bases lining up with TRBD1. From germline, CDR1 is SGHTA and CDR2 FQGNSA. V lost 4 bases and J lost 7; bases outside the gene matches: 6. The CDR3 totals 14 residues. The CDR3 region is CASSWDRGQLGYTF. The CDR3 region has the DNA TGTGCCAGCAGCTGGGACAGGGGTCAGCTTGGCTACACCTTC.